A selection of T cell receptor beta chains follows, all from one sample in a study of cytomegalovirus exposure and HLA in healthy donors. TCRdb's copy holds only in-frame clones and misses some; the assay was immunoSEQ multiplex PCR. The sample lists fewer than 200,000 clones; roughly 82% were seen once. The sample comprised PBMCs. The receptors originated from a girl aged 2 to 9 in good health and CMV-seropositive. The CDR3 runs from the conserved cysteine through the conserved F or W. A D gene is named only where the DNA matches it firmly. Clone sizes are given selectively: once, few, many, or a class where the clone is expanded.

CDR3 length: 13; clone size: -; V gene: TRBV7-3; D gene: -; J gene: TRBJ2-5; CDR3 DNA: TGTGCCAGCAGCTTCGGGGTTCAAGAGACCCAGTACTTC; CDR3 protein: CASSFGVQETQYF
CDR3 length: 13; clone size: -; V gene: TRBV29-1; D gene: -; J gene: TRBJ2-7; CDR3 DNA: TGCAGCGTCGGGTCAGGGGCTGGCGACGAGCAGTACTTC; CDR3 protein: CSVGSGAGDEQYF
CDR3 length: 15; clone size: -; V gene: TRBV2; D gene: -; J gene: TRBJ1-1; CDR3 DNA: TGTGCCAGCAGTGAGGGAGGGTACCTGAACACTGAAGCTTTCTTT; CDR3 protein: CASSEGGYLNTEAFF
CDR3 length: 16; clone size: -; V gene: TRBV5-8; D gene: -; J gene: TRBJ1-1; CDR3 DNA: TGTGCCAGCAGCTCCGGGAGACAGATACTTAACACTGAAGCTTTCTTT; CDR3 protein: CASSSGRQILNTEAFF
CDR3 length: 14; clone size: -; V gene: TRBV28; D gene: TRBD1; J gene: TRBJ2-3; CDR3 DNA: TGTGCCAGCAGCCGGGACAGGGGGCAACATACGCAGTATTTT; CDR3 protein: CASSRDRGQHTQYF
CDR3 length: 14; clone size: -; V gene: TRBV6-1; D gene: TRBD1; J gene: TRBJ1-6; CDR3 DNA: TGTGCCAGCAGCCCCGGGACAGGAGGGACACCCCTCCACTTT; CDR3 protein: CASSPGTGGTPLHF
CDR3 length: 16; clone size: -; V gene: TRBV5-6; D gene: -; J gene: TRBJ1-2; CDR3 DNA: TGTGCCAGCAGCTGGAGGAGACGGCCAGCTAACTATGGCTACACCTTC; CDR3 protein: CASSWRRRPANYGYTF
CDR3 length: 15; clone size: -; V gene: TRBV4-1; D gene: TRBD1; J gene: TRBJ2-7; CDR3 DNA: TGCGCCAGCAGCCAAGGGACAGGGAAACCCTACGAGCAGTACTTC; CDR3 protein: CASSQGTGKPYEQYF
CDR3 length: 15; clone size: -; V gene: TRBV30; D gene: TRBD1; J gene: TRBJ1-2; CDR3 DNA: TGTGCCTGGAGTGTACGAAGACAGGGCTTGCTTGGCTACACCTTC; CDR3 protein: CAWSVRRQGLLGYTF
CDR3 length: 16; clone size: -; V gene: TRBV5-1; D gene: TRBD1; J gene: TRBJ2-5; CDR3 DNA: TGCGCCAGCAGTGCCGCCCAGGGGGCCCTGAATCAGACCCAGTACTTC; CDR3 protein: CASSAAQGALNQTQYF
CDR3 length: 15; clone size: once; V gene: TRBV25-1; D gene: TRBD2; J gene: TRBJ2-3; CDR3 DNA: TGTGCCAGTAGTCCGGGACTAGCGGGGACAGATACGCAGTATTTT; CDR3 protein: CASSPGLAGTDTQYF
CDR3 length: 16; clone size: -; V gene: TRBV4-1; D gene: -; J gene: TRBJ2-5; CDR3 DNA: TGCGCCAGCAGCCAAGTGGGTGGACTGTACCAAGAGACCCAGTACTTC; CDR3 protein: CASSQVGGLYQETQYF
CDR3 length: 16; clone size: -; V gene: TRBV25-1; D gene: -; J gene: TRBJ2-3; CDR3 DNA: TGTGCCAGCAGTTCCCGCGTAGGGGGGGGCACAGATACGCAGTATTTT; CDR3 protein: CASSSRVGGGTDTQYF
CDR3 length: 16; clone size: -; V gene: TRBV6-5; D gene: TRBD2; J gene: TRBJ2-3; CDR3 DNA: TGTGCCAGCAGTTATCCCCTAGCGGGAAATGCGGATACGCAGTATTTT; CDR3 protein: CASSYPLAGNADTQYF
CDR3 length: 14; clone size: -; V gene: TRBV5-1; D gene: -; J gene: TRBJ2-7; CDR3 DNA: TGCGCCAGCAGCCCGACAGGAGATCGCTACGAGCAGTACTTC; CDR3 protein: CASSPTGDRYEQYF
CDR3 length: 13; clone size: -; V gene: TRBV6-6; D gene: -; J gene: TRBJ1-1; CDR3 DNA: TGTGCCAGCAGTAACAGGGAGAACACTGAAGCTTTCTTT; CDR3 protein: CASSNRENTEAFF
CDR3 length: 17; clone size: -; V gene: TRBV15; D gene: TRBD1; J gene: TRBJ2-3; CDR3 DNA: TGTGCCACCAGCATAAGAAAAGGGACAGGGCGGCAAGATACGCAGTATTTT; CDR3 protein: CATSIRKGTGRQDTQYF
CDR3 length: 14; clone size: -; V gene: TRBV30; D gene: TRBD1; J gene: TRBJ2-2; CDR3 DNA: TGTGCCTGGAACCGGGACAGGGCCACCGGGGAGCTGTTTTTT; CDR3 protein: CAWNRDRATGELFF
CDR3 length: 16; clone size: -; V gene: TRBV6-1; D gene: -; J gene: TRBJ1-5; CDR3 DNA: TGTGCCAGCAGTGACCTCCAGGGGTTAAGCAATCAGCCCCAGCATTTT; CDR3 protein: CASSDLQGLSNQPQHF
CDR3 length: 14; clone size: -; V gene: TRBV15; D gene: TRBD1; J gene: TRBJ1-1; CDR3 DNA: TGTGCCACCAGCGGGGGACAGCGAAACACTGAAGCTTTCTTT; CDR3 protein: CATSGGQRNTEAFF
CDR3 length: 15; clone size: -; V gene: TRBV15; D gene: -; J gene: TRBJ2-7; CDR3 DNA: TGTGCCACCAGCAGAGATCAGGGCAGAGACTACGAGCAGTACTTC; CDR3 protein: CATSRDQGRDYEQYF
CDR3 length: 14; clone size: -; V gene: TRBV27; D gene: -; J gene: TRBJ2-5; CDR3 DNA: TGTGCCAGCAGTCCCCGTCCAGCGGGTGAGACCCAGTACTTC; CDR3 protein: CASSPRPAGETQYF
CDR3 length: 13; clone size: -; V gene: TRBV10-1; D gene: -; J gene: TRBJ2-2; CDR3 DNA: TGCGCCAGCAGTGAATCCAGGCTAGGGGAGCTGTTTTTT; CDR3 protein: CASSESRLGELFF
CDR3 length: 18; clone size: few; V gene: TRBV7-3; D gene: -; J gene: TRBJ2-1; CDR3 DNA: TGTGCCAGCAGCTTAACGTTGCCGACAGTGAGCTCCTACAATGAGCAGTTCTTC; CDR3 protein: CASSLTLPTVSSYNEQFF
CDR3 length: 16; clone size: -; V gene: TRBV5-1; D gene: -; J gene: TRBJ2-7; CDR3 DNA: TGCGCCAGCAGCTTGGCACGGGGGGCTTTGTCCTACGAGCAGTACTTC; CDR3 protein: CASSLARGALSYEQYF
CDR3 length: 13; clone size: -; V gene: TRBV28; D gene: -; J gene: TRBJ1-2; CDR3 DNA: TGTGCCAGCAGTTTACGGGATGCCTATGGCTACACCTTC; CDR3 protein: CASSLRDAYGYTF
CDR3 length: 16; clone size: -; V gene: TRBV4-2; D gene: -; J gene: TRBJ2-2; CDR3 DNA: TGTGCCAGCAGCCAAGACAGGAGGGGCGGCACCGGGGAGCTGTTTTTT; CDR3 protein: CASSQDRRGGTGELFF
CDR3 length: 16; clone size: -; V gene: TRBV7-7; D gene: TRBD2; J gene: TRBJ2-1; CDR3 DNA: TGTGCTAGCAGCCCGACTAGCGGGAGTGTTGGGAATGAGCAGTTCTTC; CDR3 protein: CASSPTSGSVGNEQFF
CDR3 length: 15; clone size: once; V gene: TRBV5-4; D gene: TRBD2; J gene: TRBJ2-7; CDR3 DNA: TGTGCCAGCAGCGTTATAGCGGGCCTCTCCTACGAGCAGTACTTC; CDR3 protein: CASSVIAGLSYEQYF
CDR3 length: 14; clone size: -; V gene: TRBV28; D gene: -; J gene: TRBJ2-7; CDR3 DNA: TGTGCCAGCAGCAGCAGGGTCGGGTCCTACGAGCAGTACTTC; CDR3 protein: CASSSRVGSYEQYF
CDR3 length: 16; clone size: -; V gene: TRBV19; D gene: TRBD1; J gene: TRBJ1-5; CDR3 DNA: TGTGCCAGTAGTACCAACCGGGACAGGGGCAATCAGCCCCAGCATTTT; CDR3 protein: CASSTNRDRGNQPQHF
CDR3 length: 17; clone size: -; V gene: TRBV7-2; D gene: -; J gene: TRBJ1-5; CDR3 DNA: TGTGCCAGCAGCTTAGCAGGACACGACAATAGCAATCAGCCCCAGCATTTT; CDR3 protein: CASSLAGHDNSNQPQHF
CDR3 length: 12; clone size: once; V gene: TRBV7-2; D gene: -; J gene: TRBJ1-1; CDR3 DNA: TGTGCCAGCAGCTCTTTGGGGGGTGAAGCTTTCTTT; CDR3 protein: CASSSLGGEAFF
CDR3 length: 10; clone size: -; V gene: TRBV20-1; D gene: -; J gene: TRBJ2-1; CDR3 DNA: TGCAGTGCTTCCCTCGGTGAGCAGTTCTTC; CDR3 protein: CSASLGEQFF
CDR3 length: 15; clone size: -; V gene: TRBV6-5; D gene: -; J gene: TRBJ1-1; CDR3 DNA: TGTGCCAGCAGTTCAACCCAAAGGCAGGGAAATGAAGCTTTCTTT; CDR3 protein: CASSSTQRQGNEAFF
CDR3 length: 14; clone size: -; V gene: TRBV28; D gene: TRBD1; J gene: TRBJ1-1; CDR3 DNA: TGTGCCAGCAGTTTAATCGGACAGGGGTTTTGGGCTTTCTTT; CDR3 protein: CASSLIGQGFWAFF
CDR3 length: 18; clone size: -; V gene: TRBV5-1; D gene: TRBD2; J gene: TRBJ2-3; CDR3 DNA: TGCGCCAGCAGCGCGGGACTAGCGGGAGGCGCTCAACCATATACGCAGTATTTT; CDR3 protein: CASSAGLAGGAQPYTQYF
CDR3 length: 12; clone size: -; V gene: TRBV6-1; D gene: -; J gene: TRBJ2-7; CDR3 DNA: TGTGCCAGCAGCCTCCAGGGGCAGGGCCAATTCTTC; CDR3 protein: CASSLQGQGQFF
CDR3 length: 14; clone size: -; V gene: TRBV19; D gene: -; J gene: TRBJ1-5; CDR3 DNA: TGTGCCAGTTCCAACAGCGGGGGCGCTCAGCCCCAGCATTTT; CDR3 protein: CASSNSGGAQPQHF
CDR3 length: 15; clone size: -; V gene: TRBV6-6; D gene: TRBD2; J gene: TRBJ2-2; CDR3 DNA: TGTGCCGGGGGAGCTAGCGGATTGAACACCGGGGAGCTGTTTTTT; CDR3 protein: CAGGASGLNTGELFF
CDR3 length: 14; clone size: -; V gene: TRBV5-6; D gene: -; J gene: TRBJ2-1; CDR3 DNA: TGTGCCAGCAGCATAACGCCCGGGACTCCCATTTCGCTCTTC; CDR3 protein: CASSITPGTPISLF
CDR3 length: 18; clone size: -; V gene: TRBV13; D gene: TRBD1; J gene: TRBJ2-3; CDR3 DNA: TGTGCCAGCAGCTCACCCGGGACAGGGGACCCTGGTACAGATACGCAGTATTTT; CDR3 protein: CASSSPGTGDPGTDTQYF
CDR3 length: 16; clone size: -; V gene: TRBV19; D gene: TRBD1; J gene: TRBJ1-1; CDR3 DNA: TGTGCCAGTAGTAGAGGGGGACAGGGGCGAAACACTGAAGCTTTCTTT; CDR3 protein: CASSRGGQGRNTEAFF